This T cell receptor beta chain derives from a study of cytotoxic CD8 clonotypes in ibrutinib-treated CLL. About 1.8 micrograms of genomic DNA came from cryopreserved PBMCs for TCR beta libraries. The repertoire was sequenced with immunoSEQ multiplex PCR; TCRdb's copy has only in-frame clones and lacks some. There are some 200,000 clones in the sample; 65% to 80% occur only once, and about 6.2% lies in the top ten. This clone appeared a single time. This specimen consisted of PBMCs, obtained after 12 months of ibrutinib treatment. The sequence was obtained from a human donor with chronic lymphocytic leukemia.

The chain's CDR3 is CASRDRTGVGEQYF. The CDR3 DNA sequence: TGTGCCAGCAGAGACAGGACAGGGGTGGGCGAGCAGTACTTC. This sequence joins TRBV13 and TRBJ2-7, with 9 bases lining up with TRBD1. Germline assignment: CDR1 PRHDT and CDR2 FYEKMQ (reference sequence). V shed 6 bases and J 6 bases; nucleotides not matched to a gene: 9. This CDR3 region has 14 residues.